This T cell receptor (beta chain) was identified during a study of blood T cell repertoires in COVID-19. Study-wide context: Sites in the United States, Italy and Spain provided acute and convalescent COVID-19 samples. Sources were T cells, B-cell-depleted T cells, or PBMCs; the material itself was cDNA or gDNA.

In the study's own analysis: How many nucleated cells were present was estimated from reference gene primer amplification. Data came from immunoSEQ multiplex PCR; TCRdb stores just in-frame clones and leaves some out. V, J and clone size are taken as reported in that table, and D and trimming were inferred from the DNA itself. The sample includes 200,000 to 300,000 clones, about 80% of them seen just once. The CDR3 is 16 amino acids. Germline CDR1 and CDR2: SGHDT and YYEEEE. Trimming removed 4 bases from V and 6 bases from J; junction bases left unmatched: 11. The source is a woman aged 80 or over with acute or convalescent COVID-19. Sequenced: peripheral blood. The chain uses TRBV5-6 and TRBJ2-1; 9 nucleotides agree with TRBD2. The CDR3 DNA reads TGTGCCAGCAGCCGGACGAGGGGCGGGGGGGCCAATGAGCAGTTCTTC. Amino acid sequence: CASSRTRGGGANEQFF.